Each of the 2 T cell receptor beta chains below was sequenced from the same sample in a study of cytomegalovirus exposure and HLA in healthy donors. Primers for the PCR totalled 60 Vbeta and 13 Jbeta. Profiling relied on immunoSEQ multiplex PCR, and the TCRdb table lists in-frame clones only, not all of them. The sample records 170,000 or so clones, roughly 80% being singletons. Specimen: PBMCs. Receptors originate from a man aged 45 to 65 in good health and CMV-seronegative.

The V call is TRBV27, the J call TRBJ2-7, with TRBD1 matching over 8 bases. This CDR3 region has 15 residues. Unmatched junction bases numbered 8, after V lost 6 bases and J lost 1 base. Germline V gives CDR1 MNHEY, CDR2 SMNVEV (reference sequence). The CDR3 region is CASRPTGGGSYEQYF. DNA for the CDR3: TGTGCCAGCAGGCCTACAGGGGGTGGTTCCTACGAGCAGTACTTC.

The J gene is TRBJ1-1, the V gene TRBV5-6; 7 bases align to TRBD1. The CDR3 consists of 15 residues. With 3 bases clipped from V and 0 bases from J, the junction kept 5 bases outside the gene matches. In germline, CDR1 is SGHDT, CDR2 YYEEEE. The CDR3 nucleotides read TGTGCCAGCAGCTACAGACAGGGACTGAACACTGAAGCTTTCTTT. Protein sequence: CASSYRQGLNTEAFF. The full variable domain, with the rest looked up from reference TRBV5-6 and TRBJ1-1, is DAGVTQSPTHLIKTRGQQVTLRCSPKSGHDTVSWYQQALGQGPQFIFQYYEEEERQRGNFPDRFSGHQFPNYSSELNVNALLLGDSALYLCASSYRQGLNTEAFFGQGTRLTVV.